Below are 28 T cell receptor beta chains sequenced from a single sample in a study of identical twins. TCRdb recomputed calls from the 5' RACE reads with MiXCR, one row per CDR3 protein. The table lists a few hundred thousand distinct CDR3 sequences, roughly 13% of them singletons, with under 4.5% in the top ten. This sample also appeared in a second study, on yellow fever vaccine responses in identical twins.

Sequencing was done on a sample of memory (CD45RO+) T cells sorted from blood. These receptors all come from a woman aged 18 to 35 in good health.

There are a few counts of this clonotype. V and J are TRBV6-1 and TRBJ2-1, with D perhaps matching TRBD1 (6 bases). The germline V gene encodes CDR1 MNHNS and CDR2 SASEGT. Deletions cut 5 bases from V and 4 bases from J, with 18 bases between. The CDR3 has 16 residues. CDR3 sequence (DNA): TGTGCCAGCAGTCGACTACCGGGACACGCATACAATGAGCAGTTCTTC. Encoded protein: CASSRLPGHAYNEQFF.

The table lists this clonotype with many counts. The J gene is TRBJ2-2, the V gene TRBV2; TRBD2 aligns across 13 bases. V gave up 6 bases and J gave up 5 bases; unmatched junction bases: 6. This CDR3 has 16 residues. Germline CDR1 is SNHLY and CDR2 is FYNNEI. The CDR3 here is CASRGLAGRGTGELFF. In DNA, the CDR3 is TGTGCCAGCAGGGGACTAGCGGGAAGAGGGACCGGGGAGCTGTTTTTT.

This clonotype has a count of ten or more. The gene calls are TRBV16 and TRBJ1-2, with no clear D. Trimming took 1 base from V and 5 from J, leaving 2 bases between them. The CDR3 is 11 amino acids. CDR1 is KGHSY and CDR2 is FQNENV in the germline V gene. The CDR3 DNA is TGTGCCAGCAGCCAATATTATGGCTACACCTTC. It codes for CASSQYYGYTF.

This clonotype appeared many times. This chain connects TRBV5-1 to TRBJ2-5, with no clear D. Per the germline V gene, CDR1 is SGHRS and CDR2 is YFSETQ. V was shortened by 0 bases and J by 1 base, with 7 bases between the two germline ends. The CDR3 loop spans 14 amino acids. CDR3 nucleotides: TGCGCCAGCAGCTTGGCGCAGCTCCAAGAGACCCAGTACTTC. This encodes CASSLAQLQETQYF.

The sample holds a few counts of this clonotype. In DNA form, the CDR3 reads TGTGCCAGCAGCGCCTTTCTTAGGGTTGCGGGGGGAAGGGGAGATACGCAGTATTTT. Residues: CASSAFLRVAGGRGDTQYF. This sequence joins TRBV12-3 or TRBV12-4 and TRBJ2-3; the match to TRBD2 covers 8 bases. V shed 6 bases and J 5 bases; nucleotides not matched to a gene: 22. This CDR3 has 19 amino acids.

This rearrangement joins TRBV4-2 to TRBJ2-1, with 7 bases lining up with TRBD2. Per germline, CDR1 LGHNA and CDR2 YNFKEQ. The CDR3 loop spans 16 amino acids. J was trimmed by 4 bases and V by 1 base; bases with no gene match: 7. The CDR3 sequence: CASSQGGGSRYNEQFF. The CDR3 nucleotides are TGTGCCAGCAGCCAAGGAGGCGGGAGCAGATACAATGAGCAGTTCTTC.

This clonotype appeared many times. The chain recombines TRBV29-1 with TRBJ1-4; the D is unclear. The CDR3 is 13 residues long. Trimming shortened V by 4 bases and J by 4 bases, and 10 bases separated the two germline ends. Per the germline V gene, CDR1 is SQVTM and CDR2 is ANQGSEA. The CDR3 region is CSVGREDNEKLFF. DNA of the CDR3: TGCAGCGTTGGCCGGGAAGATAATGAAAAACTGTTTTTT.

The genes are TRBV2 and TRBJ2-5; either TRBD1 or TRBD2 may fit D (6 bases each). The CDR3 extends over 13 amino acids. Germline loops: CDR1 SNHLY, CDR2 FYNNEI. V was clipped by 8 bases and J by 5 bases, with 15 bases between them. This CDR3 is CASGRGLGETQYF. The CDR3 region has the DNA TGTGCCAGCGGACGGGGGCTCGGGGAGACCCAGTACTTC.

This chain joins TRBV28 and TRBJ2-3; no clear D gene. Germline CDR1 MDHEN, CDR2 SYDVKM. There are 13 residues in the CDR3. For the CDR3, the DNA is TGTGCTCGCCAGGTTCTCTTCCCAGATACGCAGTATTTT. Encoded protein: CARQVLFPDTQYF.

V gene TRBV20-1 combines with J gene TRBJ1-1; perhaps TRBD1 as D (5 bases). Germline V CDR1 and CDR2: DFQATT, SNEGSKA (reference sequence). V lost 5 bases and J 2 bases, leaving 9 bases between the germline ends. The CDR3 contains 12 residues. CDR3 nucleotides: TGCAGTGCTGGTCAGGGAAACACTGAAGCTTTCTTT. This translates into CSAGQGNTEAFF.

CDR3 nucleotide sequence: TGTGCCAGCAGAGACCTCTCCTACGAGCAGTACTTC. Translating it yields CASRDLSYEQYF. The chain employs TRBV2 and TRBJ2-7, with D unresolved. CDR1 and CDR2 from the germline V gene are SNHLY and FYNNEI. CDR3 size: 12 residues. The germline V and J ends were trimmed by 6 bases and 0 bases, with 6 bases remaining between them.

This clonotype was seen a handful of times. This chain uses TRBV25-1 with TRBJ2-7, with TRBD2 matching 7 bases. CDR1 and CDR2 from the germline V gene are MGHDK and SYGVNS. This CDR3 has 14 amino acids. V shed 3 bases, J shed 0 bases, and the junction held 2 bases outside the gene matches. The CDR3 here is CASSDSGYSYEQYF. As DNA, the CDR3 is TGTGCCAGCAGTGATAGCGGGTACTCCTACGAGCAGTACTTC.

There are a few counts of this clonotype. The V gene is TRBV6-2 or TRBV6-3, the J gene TRBJ2-7; 10 bases fit TRBD1. Trimming at V came to 6 bases and at J to 4 bases, leaving 9 bases not matched to a gene. Germline V lookup: CDR1 MNHEY, CDR2 SVGEGT. The CDR3 extends over 15 amino acids. This CDR3 reads CASRTPGQGLYEQYF. CDR3 DNA: TGTGCCAGCAGAACCCCGGGACAGGGGCTTTACGAGCAGTACTTC.

A few counts support this clonotype. This chain links TRBV6-2 or TRBV6-3 with TRBJ2-7; a possible D gene is TRBD2 (5 bases). The CDR3 loop spans 11 amino acids. Germline assignment: CDR1 MNHEY and CDR2 SVGEGT. Trimming pared 6 bases from V and 3 bases from J, leaving 6 bases between. As DNA, the CDR3 is TGTGCCAGCAGGGAGGTCTACGAGCAGTACTTC. Translated, it gives CASREVYEQYF.

This chain connects TRBV19 to TRBJ1-5, with TRBD1 matching 8 bases. The CDR3 is 13 residues long. V shed 6 bases, J shed 2 bases, and the junction held 0 bases outside the gene matches. Germline CDR1 and CDR2: LNHDA and SQIVND (reference sequence). CDR3 in amino acids: CASRTGGNQPQHF. For the CDR3, the DNA is TGTGCCAGTAGGACAGGGGGCAATCAGCCCCAGCATTTT.

This clonotype turned up a few times. The genes are TRBV15 and TRBJ2-3; no firm D call. Germline V gives CDR1 LNHNV, CDR2 YYDKDF (reference sequence). This CDR3 region has 13 residues. The V and J ends lost 0 bases and 4 bases respectively, with 5 bases between them. CDR3 bases: TGTGCCACCAGCAGAGACCGCCCAGATACGCAGTATTTT. It yields the protein CATSRDRPDTQYF.

This clonotype was picked up many times. V and J are TRBV4-3 and TRBJ1-6; 8 positions agree with TRBD1. J was trimmed by 9 bases and V by 0 bases; bases with no gene match: 7. Germline values: CDR1 LGHNA, CDR2 YSLEER. The CDR3 totals 16 residues. CDR3 nucleotide sequence: TGCGCCAGCAGCCAAGAGCGTGGGACAGGCGGTTCACCCCTCCACTTT. This gives the protein CASSQERGTGGSPLHF.

This clonotype occurred a few times. V and J are TRBV24-1 and TRBJ2-3, with D possibly being TRBD2 (6 bases). Germline V gene data show CDR1 as KGHDR and CDR2 as SFDVKD. Trimming cost V 1 base and J 2 bases, with 9 bases left between them. CDR3 length equals 15 residues. The CDR3 region is CATSDFGGYTDTQYF. The CDR3 bases are TGTGCCACCAGTGATTTTGGGGGGTACACAGATACGCAGTATTTT.

This chain joins TRBV5-1 and TRBJ2-1, with 12 bases matching TRBD1. The CDR3 spans 19 residues. The J segment lost 7 bases and the V segment lost 7 bases, leaving 21 bases of the junction unmatched. Germline-derived CDR1 and CDR2 are SGHRS and YFSETQ. The DNA for the CDR3 is TGCGCCAGCGGGTCGGGGACAGGGGGCTTCTTGACACCTACAAATGAGCAGTTCTTC. Its protein is CASGSGTGGFLTPTNEQFF.

This clonotype came up many times. This chain connects TRBV5-1 to TRBJ1-2; 8 bases are shared with TRBD1. The CDR3 length is 14 residues. Trimming took 0 bases from V and 3 from J; bases not matched to a gene: 1. Per the germline V gene, CDR1 is SGHRS and CDR2 is YFSETQ. CDR3 bases: TGCGCCAGCAGCTTGGCAGGGGGCGACTATGGCTACACCTTC. Translated, it gives CASSLAGGDYGYTF.

The rearrangement links TRBV6-2 or TRBV6-3 to TRBJ2-4, with a possible D match to TRBD2 (5 bases). Trimming took off 6 bases at V and 9 bases at J, with 9 bases between the two ends. The CDR3 contains 11 residues. CDR1 is MNHEY, CDR2 SVGEGT, per germline. CDR3 nucleotides: TGTGCCAGCAGCCACGGAGGCATTCAGTACTTC. Residues: CASSHGGIQYF.

The chain links TRBV2 to TRBJ2-1; 7 bases are a match to TRBD1. The V gene's germline CDR1 is SNHLY and CDR2 FYNNEI. Trimming removed 7 bases from V and 7 bases from J; junction bases left unmatched: 7. CDR3 length: 13 residues. The CDR3 DNA follows: TGTGCCAGCATGACGGACAGGATGAATGAGCAGTTCTTC. The encoded protein is CASMTDRMNEQFF.

This clonotype was seen ten or more times. The V call is TRBV12-3 or TRBV12-4, the J call TRBJ2-4, with 9 bases identical to TRBD2. V lost 6 bases to trimming and J lost 8 bases; unmatched junction nucleotides: 5. The CDR3 length is 13 residues. The DNA of the CDR3 is TGTGCCAGCAGGCCGACTAGCGGTGACATTCAGTACTTC. It is translated as CASRPTSGDIQYF.

The chain employs TRBV20-1 and TRBJ2-7, with D hard to call. V shed 1 base and J shed 2 bases, with 12 bases lying between them. Germline V gene lookup returns CDR1 DFQATT and CDR2 SNEGSKA (reference sequence). This CDR3 is built from 14 residues. CDR3 bases: TGCAGTGCTAGAGCGGGCCAGCGAGCCTACGAGCAGTACTTC. Its translation: CSARAGQRAYEQYF.

This clonotype has a handful of counts. This rearrangement joins TRBV30 to TRBJ1-1; weak D call: TRBD1 (6 bases). V was cut by 1 base and J by 6 bases, with 9 bases left in between. In germline, CDR1 is GTSNPN, CDR2 SVGIG (reference sequence). This CDR3 spans 12 amino acids. The DNA of the CDR3 is TGTGCCTGGAGTGAGGGGGGAGCTGAAGCTTTCTTT. Translating it yields CAWSEGGAEAFF.

The chain employs TRBV6-5 and TRBJ2-1; 9 positions match TRBD2. The V and J ends lost 4 bases and 11 bases, in that order; junction bases with no gene match: 15. This CDR3 spans 16 amino acids. From germline, CDR1 is MNHEY and CDR2 SVGAGI. CDR3 sequence (DNA): TGTGCCAGCAGTTCCCCTAGCGGGGACGGGCCCGGACAGCAGTTCTTC. This encodes CASSSPSGDGPGQQFF.

This clonotype turned up a few times. The rearrangement links TRBV9 to TRBJ1-3; no reliable D call. With 4 bases removed from V and 3 bases from J, the gap between germline ends came to 11 bases. The CDR3 runs to 14 residues. CDR1 and CDR2 (germline): SGDLS, YYNGEE. CDR3 bases: TGTGCCAGCAGCTATGACTCTAGTGGAAACACCATATATTTT. It is translated as CASSYDSSGNTIYF.

This clonotype was detected only a few times. The gene calls are TRBV11-2 and TRBJ2-4; the match to TRBD1 covers 10 bases. The CDR3 has 18 amino acids. Germline V gene lookup returns CDR1 SGHAT and CDR2 FQNNGV. The junction had 11 bases not matched to a gene; V was cut back by 3 bases and J by 3 bases. The CDR3 DNA sequence: TGTGCCAGCAGCTTTTCGGGGAGCGGACAGGGGGTCAAAAACATTCAGTACTTC. It yields the protein CASSFSGSGQGVKNIQYF.